These T cell receptor beta chains were read from a single sample in a study of blood T cells in healthy people across ages. One entry per CDR3 protein, called by TCRdb with MiXCR from the 5' RACE reads. This table holds 650,000 to 1,000,000 distinct CDR3 sequences, about 37% found once. The sample comprised blood. These receptors were obtained from a man between 18 and 29 years old in good health. Each CDR3 is given with its conserved first and last residue. The D gene is left open where the match is weak. Not every row has a clone size; where given, it reads once, few, many or a size class.

d_call j_call v_call clone_size cdr3_length cdr3_aa cdr3_nt
TRBD2 TRBJ2-7 TRBV12-3/TRBV12-4 many 15 CASSLSGGSSYEQYF TGTGCCAGCAGTCTTAGCGGGGGGAGCTCCTACGAGCAGTACTTC
. TRBJ2-5 TRBV20-1 few 14 CSAYETRALETQYF TGCAGTGCTTACGAGACTAGAGCGCTGGAGACCCAGTACTTC
TRBD1 TRBJ1-2 TRBV18 many 14 CASSPSDRGNGYTF TGTGCCAGCTCACCATCCGACAGGGGGAATGGCTACACCTTC
TRBD1 TRBJ2-1 TRBV5-5 . 16 CASSLEMGTGWFEQFF TGTGCCAGCAGCTTGGAGATGGGGACAGGTTGGTTCGAGCAGTTCTTC
. TRBJ2-1 TRBV7-9 . 13 CASSSSEGGEQFF TGTGCCAGCAGCTCCTCGGAGGGTGGTGAGCAGTTCTTC
. TRBJ2-7 TRBV20-1 . 17 CSAIPSWQQSSYNEQYF TGCAGTGCTATTCCTTCTTGGCAGCAGAGCTCCTACAATGAGCAGTACTTC
TRBD1 TRBJ2-1 TRBV20-1 few 14 CSATGTGSYNEQFF TGCAGTGCTACCGGGACAGGCTCCTACAATGAGCAGTTCTTC
. TRBJ2-1 TRBV29-1 few 16 CSVYALGPKSINEQFF TGCAGCGTTTACGCGTTGGGACCAAAATCAATCAATGAGCAGTTCTTC
. TRBJ1-4 TRBV4-1 few 17 CASSQVDSAYTNEKLFF TGCGCCAGCAGCCAAGTGGACAGCGCGTACACTAATGAAAAACTGTTTTTT
TRBD1 TRBJ2-1 TRBV9 few 14 CASNRGTSYNEQFF TGTGCCAGCAACAGGGGGACTTCCTACAATGAGCAGTTCTTC
. TRBJ2-2 TRBV2 . 15 CASKLGELSTGELFF TGTGCCAGCAAGCTCGGGGAACTGAGCACCGGGGAGCTGTTTTTT
TRBD1 TRBJ1-2 TRBV4-3 . 16 CASSQGTGRGEYGYTF TGCGCCAGCAGCCAAGGGACAGGGAGAGGGGAATATGGCTACACCTTC
. TRBJ2-1 TRBV12-3/TRBV12-4 few 13 CASIPGIYNEQFF TGTGCCAGCATTCCCGGGATTTACAATGAGCAGTTCTTC
. TRBJ1-1 TRBV4-1 few 15 CASSQDRFWNTEAFF TGCGCCAGCAGCCAAGATCGATTTTGGAACACTGAAGCTTTCTTT
. TRBJ1-1 TRBV6-2/TRBV6-3 once 14 CASSYPSMNTEAFF TGTGCCAGCAGTTACCCGTCTATGAACACTGAAGCTTTCTTT
TRBD1 TRBJ2-5 TRBV7-9 . 14 CASVRQGAQETQYF TGTGCCAGTGTAAGACAGGGGGCCCAAGAGACCCAGTACTTC
TRBD2 TRBJ2-7 TRBV9 many 16 CASSADQRGGFYEQYF TGTGCCAGCAGCGCCGACCAGCGGGGGGGCTTCTACGAGCAGTACTTC
. TRBJ2-5 TRBV4-2 many 15 CASSQDPRGGETQYF TGTGCCAGCAGCCAAGATCCCCGGGGTGGGGAGACCCAGTACTTC
TRBD1 TRBJ2-2 TRBV7-9 . 18 CASSNSPTGGPNTGELFF TGTGCCAGCAGCAACTCACCTACAGGGGGCCCGAACACCGGGGAGCTGTTTTTT
. TRBJ2-1 TRBV21-1 . 15 CAKTNRDRGSNEQFF TGTGCCAAAACAAACCGGGACAGGGGATCCAATGAGCAGTTCTTC
. TRBJ2-4 TRBV5-5 . 13 CASSSPSVNEQYF TGTGCCAGCAGCTCCCCATCGGTCAATGAGCAGTACTTC
. TRBJ2-7 TRBV18 . 14 CASSPSAETYEQYF TGTGCCAGCTCACCGTCGGCAGAGACATACGAGCAGTACTTC
. TRBJ1-6 TRBV20-1 . 12 CSARDPDSPLHF TGCAGTGCTAGAGACCCTGATTCACCCCTCCACTTT
. TRBJ1-1 TRBV20-1 . 12 CSAHRGGTEAFF TGCAGTGCCCATAGGGGAGGCACTGAAGCTTTCTTT
. TRBJ2-3 TRBV7-9 . 15 CASSLMSSGPDTQYF TGTGCCAGCAGCTTAATGTCCTCGGGACCAGATACGCAGTATTTT
. TRBJ2-1 TRBV7-2 many 12 CASGGNYNEQFF TGTGCCAGCGGGGGCAACTACAATGAGCAGTTCTTC
TRBD1 TRBJ1-2 TRBV6-1 . 16 CASSESDREWFYGYTF TGTGCCAGCAGTGAATCTGACAGGGAGTGGTTCTATGGCTACACCTTC
TRBD1 TRBJ2-7 TRBV20-1 . 16 CSAREEGTGIPYEQYF TGCAGTGCTAGAGAGGAAGGGACAGGGATCCCCTACGAGCAGTACTTC
. TRBJ1-4 TRBV4-3 . 16 CASSQDSAQTNEKLFF TGCGCCAGCAGCCAAGATTCGGCCCAAACTAATGAAAAACTGTTTTTT
. TRBJ1-2 TRBV4-3 many 14 CASSQDADNYGYTF TGCGCCAGCAGCCAAGACGCGGACAACTATGGCTACACCTTC
. TRBJ2-7 TRBV7-2 many 14 CASSSLGGSYEQYF TGTGCCAGCAGCTCCCTAGGCGGATCCTACGAGCAGTACTTC
. TRBJ2-7 TRBV20-1 . 16 CSARTLSKTGTYEQYF TGCAGTGCTAGAACCCTTTCTAAGACAGGCACCTACGAGCAGTACTTC
TRBD1 TRBJ2-5 TRBV7-2 . 13 CASSSAGTGVKYF TGTGCCAGCAGCTCGGCGGGGACAGGGGTAAAGTACTTC
. TRBJ2-4 TRBV6-6 . 13 CASSGARHGGQYF TGTGCCAGCAGTGGGGCCCGACACGGCGGGCAGTACTTC
. TRBJ1-5 TRBV6-5 few 15 CASSRDGRSNQPQHF TGTGCCAGCAGTCGGGACGGTAGATCCAATCAGCCCCAGCATTTT
TRBD1 TRBJ2-3 TRBV5-5 . 18 CASSFPSSPTGVGDGQYF TGTGCCAGCAGCTTCCCCTCATCCCCCACAGGGGTTGGGGATGGGCAGTATTTT
TRBD1 TRBJ2-2 TRBV5-1 . 15 CASSGKTGGGGELFF TGCGCCAGCAGCGGCAAGACAGGGGGCGGCGGGGAGCTGTTTTTT
TRBD1 TRBJ1-5 TRBV5-6 many 16 CASSFNQGQSNQPQHF TGTGCCAGCAGCTTTAATCAGGGACAGAGCAATCAGCCCCAGCATTTT
. TRBJ1-2 TRBV20-1 many 13 CSARDGQGGGYTF TGCAGTGCTAGAGATGGGCAGGGTGGAGGCTACACCTTC
. TRBJ2-5 TRBV27 . 16 CASSPRLSWLDWTQYF TGTGCCAGCAGTCCCCGCCTTAGTTGGCTGGACTGGACCCAGTACTTC
. TRBJ1-2 TRBV29-1 many 12 CSVELAEYGYTF TGCAGCGTTGAACTGGCTGAGTATGGCTACACCTTC
. TRBJ1-2 TRBV19 . 13 CASSVTGYYDYTF TGTGCCAGTAGTGTAACAGGTTACTATGACTACACCTTC
TRBD1 TRBJ2-7 TRBV2 . 13 CASSAGTVYEQYF TGTGCCAGCAGTGCCGGGACAGTCTACGAGCAGTACTTC
. TRBJ2-2 TRBV9 . 13 CASSVVVTGELFF TGTGCCAGCAGCGTAGTAGTAACCGGGGAGCTGTTTTTT
TRBD2 TRBJ2-5 TRBV10-3 few 15 CAISDKGSGGETQYF TGTGCCATCAGTGATAAGGGTAGCGGGGGAGAGACCCAGTACTTC
. TRBJ2-5 TRBV12-3/TRBV12-4 . 13 CASSLPGPGPQYF TGTGCCAGCAGTTTACCTGGTCCAGGGCCCCAGTACTTC
TRBD2 TRBJ2-1 TRBV20-1 . 14 CSAAALAGGPKQFF TGCAGTGCTGCTGCTCTAGCGGGGGGGCCCAAACAGTTCTTC
. TRBJ1-2 TRBV10-3 few 14 CAISEAGSRYGYTF TGTGCCATCAGTGAAGCGGGTAGTCGCTATGGCTACACCTTC
. TRBJ1-2 TRBV12-3/TRBV12-4 . 13 CASSSGARQGYTF TGTGCCAGCAGTTCGGGCGCGAGACAGGGCTACACCTTC
TRBD2 TRBJ2-1 TRBV4-1 many 15 CASTKLAGLYNEQFF TGCGCCAGCACCAAACTAGCGGGGCTCTACAATGAGCAGTTCTTC
. TRBJ1-1 TRBV7-2 few 14 CASSLSTHNSEAFF TGTGCCAGCAGCTTATCTACCCACAATTCCGAAGCTTTCTTT
. TRBJ2-4 TRBV20-1 many 17 CSAGPREGLLAKNIQYF TGCAGTGCTGGCCCCCGAGAGGGCCTACTAGCCAAAAACATTCAGTACTTC
. TRBJ2-1 TRBV9 few 15 CASSVAGGPNNEQFF TGTGCCAGCAGCGTAGCTGGGGGGCCGAACAATGAGCAGTTCTTC
TRBD1 TRBJ2-2 TRBV28 . 16 CASSPMGQTNTGELFF TGTGCCAGCAGTCCCATGGGACAGACGAACACCGGGGAGCTGTTTTTT
. TRBJ1-4 TRBV5-1 . 15 CASSFRGMEGEKLFF TGCGCCAGCAGCTTTCGTGGAATGGAAGGTGAAAAACTGTTTTTT